The next 5 T cell receptor beta chains were all read from a single sample in a study of cytomegalovirus exposure and HLA in healthy donors. Researchers ran the PCR with 60 Vbeta and 13 Jbeta primers. Libraries were prepared by immunoSEQ multiplex PCR; TCRdb keeps only in-frame clonotypes and omits some of them. The data show 150,000 to 170,000 clones, with less than 80% seen just once and about 2% held by the top ten. Sequenced: PBMCs. The receptors were gathered from a man aged 25-45 years in good health and CMV-seronegative.

The genes are TRBV2 and TRBJ2-2, with a possible D match to TRBD1 (6 bases). The CDR3 spans 14 residues. CDR1 and CDR2 from the germline V gene are SNHLY and FYNNEI. V shed 2 bases and J shed 8 bases, with 12 bases lying between them. The CDR3 nucleotides read TGTGCCAGCAGTGAAACTACAGGGAGAGGGGAGCTGTTTTTT. Protein sequence: CASSETTGRGELFF.

The genes are TRBV6-5 and TRBJ2-1; 10 bases are shared with TRBD2. The germline V gene has CDR1 MNHEY and CDR2 SVGAGI. Unmatched junction bases numbered 4, after V lost 4 bases and J lost 7 bases. CDR3 length: 14 amino acids. CDR3 in DNA: TGTGCCAGCAGTTTGAGCGGGGGGGGAAATGAGCAGTTCTTC. Its translation is CASSLSGGGNEQFF.

The chain employs TRBV7-6 and TRBJ2-2, with D unclear. Looked up from germline, CDR1 is SGHVS and CDR2 is FNYEAQ. V lost 7 bases, J lost 8 bases, and 17 bases lay in between. There are 14 residues in the CDR3. The CDR3 region is CASIPDGRLGELFF. The CDR3 DNA reads TGTGCCAGCATCCCCGACGGCAGGCTGGGGGAGCTGTTTTTT.

A word on this clone: No DNA is shown, since the ends of the CDR3 on it are uncertain; the CDR3 is the one TCRdb lists. The V call is TRBV5-6, the J call TRBJ1-5. Germline CDR1 reads SGHDT; CDR2 reads YYEEEE. The CDR3 spans 16 amino acids, including both terminal residues. CDR3 in amino acids: CASSLGWGDGNQPQNF.

The chain employs TRBV11-2 and TRBJ2-7, with TRBD2 identical over 11 bases. The CDR3 sequence is 17 residues long. Germline V gene data show CDR1 as SGHAT and CDR2 as FQNNGV. After removal of 0 bases from V and 1 base from J, the junction contained 5 bases not matched to a gene. In DNA form, the CDR3 reads TGTGCCAGCAGCTTAGATAGGCTAGCGGGGGGTTCCTACGAGCAGTACTTC. Protein: CASSLDRLAGGSYEQYF.